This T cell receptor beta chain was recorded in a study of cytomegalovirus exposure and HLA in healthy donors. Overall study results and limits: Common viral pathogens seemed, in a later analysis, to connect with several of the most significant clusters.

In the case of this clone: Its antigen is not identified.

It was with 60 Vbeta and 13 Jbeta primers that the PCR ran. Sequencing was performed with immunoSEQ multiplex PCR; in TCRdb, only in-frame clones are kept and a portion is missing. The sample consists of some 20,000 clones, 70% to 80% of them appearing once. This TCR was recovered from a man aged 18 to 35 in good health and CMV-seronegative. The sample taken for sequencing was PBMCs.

The CDR3: CASSVRDRGLDEQYF. CDR3 nucleotides: TGTGCCAGCAGCGTCCGGGACAGGGGGTTGGACGAGCAGTACTTC. V usage is TRBV9 and J usage is TRBJ2-7, with 11 nucleotides matching TRBD1. Trimming at V came to 2 bases and at J to 5 bases, leaving 6 bases not matched to a gene. Germline-derived CDR1 and CDR2 are SGDLS and YYNGEE. The CDR3 has 15 residues.